The T cell receptor beta chain described here comes from a study of T cells after yellow fever vaccination. Study-wide points: Subsequent to the booster, the majority of primary-vaccination clones reappeared (96% CD4, roughly 90% CD8).

Germline V gene lookup returns CDR1 MDHEN and CDR2 SYDVKM. This CDR3 comprises 12 residues. V shed 6 bases and J shed 2 bases, with 7 bases lying between them. This clonotype has a count of ten or more. Its antigen is unidentified. For TCR, cDNA came from 5'RACE template switching, which added a universal primer site and UMIs. TCRdb reanalysed the 5' RACE reads using MiXCR and keeps one entry per CDR3 protein. Of some 110,000 distinct CDR3 sequences listed, roughly 6.8% are singletons. The sequencing used CD4+ T cells sorted from PBMCs, collected more than 40 days after the first yellow fever vaccination. The chain carries TRBV28 and TRBJ2-5; D is perhaps TRBD1 (6 bases). The TCR comes from a young man who received the YFV17D yellow fever vaccine. The CDR3 loop is CASRDSQETQYF. In DNA, the CDR3 is TGTGCCAGCAGGGACAGTCAAGAGACCCAGTACTTC. The complete variable domain, with remaining parts taken from reference TRBV28 and TRBJ2-5, reads DVKVTQSSRYLVKRTGEKVFLECVQDMDHENMFWYRQDPGLGLRLIYFSYDVKMKEKGDIPEGYSVSREKKERFSLILESASTNQTSMYLCASRDSQETQYFGPGTRLLVL.